Presented here are 26 T cell receptor beta chains from one specimen sequenced in a study of blood T cell repertoires in COVID-19. Measured with immunoSEQ multiplex PCR; TCRdb has only the in-frame clones, and not every one. Of roughly 440,000 clones listed, 70% to 90% are singletons. Sequencing input: peripheral blood. The receptors stem from a woman aged 45 to 65 with COVID-19, enrolled during active disease.

V and J are TRBV4-1 and TRBJ1-1; 8 bases agree with TRBD1. The CDR3 runs 16 residues. Looked up from germline, CDR1 is MGHRA and CDR2 is YSYEKL. After removal of 1 base from V and 6 bases from J, the junction contained 10 bases not matched to a gene. The CDR3 loop reads CASSQGMGQGAPEAFF. In DNA form, the CDR3 reads TGCGCCAGCAGCCAAGGGATGGGCCAGGGGGCCCCTGAAGCTTTCTTT.

J is TRBJ1-1 and V is TRBV24-1; D gene unclear. There are 12 residues in the CDR3. Germline V lookup: CDR1 KGHDR, CDR2 SFDVKD. The germline V and J ends were trimmed by 4 bases and 1 base, with 3 bases remaining between them. The CDR3 sequence is CATSDGNTEAFF. CDR3 nucleotides: TGTGCCACCAGTGACGGGAACACTGAAGCTTTCTTT.

This sequence joins TRBV10-1 and TRBJ2-1; 7 nucleotides align to TRBD1. Trimming at V came to 0 bases and at J to 5 bases, leaving 4 bases not matched to a gene. This CDR3 has 15 amino acids. CDR1 and CDR2 (germline): WNHNN, SYGVQD (reference sequence). The CDR3 DNA sequence: TGCGCCAGCAGTGAGTCCGGACAGGTACACAATGAGCAGTTCTTC. It codes for CASSESGQVHNEQFF.

The V and J genes are TRBV28 and TRBJ2-2; 7 nucleotides match TRBD1. This CDR3 region has 14 residues. V lost 6 bases to trimming and J lost 2 bases; unmatched junction nucleotides: 3. CDR1 and CDR2 from the germline V gene are MDHEN and SYDVKM. The CDR3 nucleotides are TGTGCCAGCAGGTCAGGGGGAAACACCGGGGAGCTGTTTTTT. Amino acid sequence: CASRSGGNTGELFF.

J is TRBJ1-2 and V is TRBV7-3; tentative D call: TRBD1 (5 bases). CDR1 SGHTA and CDR2 FQGTGA come from the germline V gene. This CDR3 spans 15 amino acids. The V and J ends lost 4 bases and 4 bases respectively, with 16 bases between them. The CDR3: CASSSQGRFFYGYTF. The CDR3 DNA is TGTGCCAGCAGCTCCCAGGGCCGTTTCTTCTATGGCTACACCTTC.

The chain has TRBV2 and TRBJ2-5; the D gene is possibly TRBD2 (5 bases). CDR3 size: 12 residues. The germline CDR1 and CDR2 sequences are SNHLY and FYNNEI. V lost 9 bases and J 5 bases, leaving 13 bases between the germline ends. The CDR3 region is CARDGVRETQYF. CDR3 DNA: TGTGCCAGGGACGGGGTACGTGAGACCCAGTACTTC.

This clone was counted only a few times. The chain joins TRBV5-4 to TRBJ2-7; tentative D call: TRBD2 (6 bases). The V and J ends lost 0 bases and 4 bases respectively, with 17 bases between them. CDR1 and CDR2 from the germline V gene are SGHNT and YYREEE (reference sequence). CDR3 length: 16 residues. DNA for the CDR3: TGTGCCAGCAGCTTGGCCGTGAGGGGCGGAGGGTACGAGCAGTACTTC. Its protein product is CASSLAVRGGGYEQYF.

The chain uses TRBV6-6 and TRBJ1-3; no clear D. The CDR3 sequence is 14 residues long. V gave up 2 bases and J gave up 0 bases, with 5 bases separating them. CDR1 and CDR2 from the germline V gene are MNHNY and SVGAGI (reference sequence). Here the CDR3 DNA reads TGTGCCAGCAGTTACACTTTCTCTGGAAACACCATATATTTT. Protein: CASSYTFSGNTIYF.

This clone has a handful of counts. The chain carries TRBV5-6 and TRBJ1-5; the D is unclear. CDR3 size: 13 residues. Looked up from germline, CDR1 is SGHDT and CDR2 is YYEEEE. The germline V and J ends were trimmed by 0 bases and 9 bases, with 10 bases remaining between them. The CDR3 DNA follows: TGTGCCAGCAGCTTGGAACGGGAGGGGCCCCAGCATTTT. It translates to CASSLEREGPQHF.

This chain connects TRBV5-5 to TRBJ1-1; no reliable D call. Looked up from germline, CDR1 is SGHKS and CDR2 is YYEKEE (reference sequence). V was trimmed by 2 bases and J by 1 base, leaving 9 bases between them. This CDR3 region has 14 residues. The CDR3 bases are TGTGCCAGCAGCTTCGGATGGAGGAACACTGAAGCTTTCTTT. Translated: CASSFGWRNTEAFF.

CDR3 sequence reads: CASSLFTGSSETEAFF. The DNA of the CDR3 is TGTGCCAGCAGTCTATTCACAGGGTCCTCGGAGACTGAAGCTTTCTTT. V and J are TRBV7-9 and TRBJ1-1, with D maybe TRBD1 (6 bases). The V gene lost 6 bases and the J gene lost 5 bases, with 22 bases spanning the gap. CDR3 length: 16 residues. CDR1 and CDR2 from the germline V gene are SEHNR and FQNEAQ (reference sequence).

The chain couples TRBV9 to TRBJ1-1, with D possibly being TRBD1 (6 bases). The CDR3 is 16 amino acids. Germline assignment: CDR1 SGDLS and CDR2 YYNGEE. Trimming left V 1 base short and J 3 bases short, with 16 bases between. The CDR3 region has the DNA TGTGCCAGCAGCGTATCCACAGGGTATGGGGACACTGAAGCTTTCTTT. Its translation: CASSVSTGYGDTEAFF.

The J gene is TRBJ2-3, the V gene TRBV9, with 8 bases aligning to TRBD2. This CDR3 has 15 amino acids. V lost 3 bases, J lost 3 bases, and 6 bases stayed unmatched. Germline V gene lookup returns CDR1 SGDLS and CDR2 YYNGEE. CDR3 loop: CASSATPGGTDTQYF. Here the CDR3 DNA reads TGTGCCAGCAGCGCAACCCCGGGGGGGACAGATACGCAGTATTTT.

With respect to this clone: A read error may account for a junction end that differs from germline. The chain links TRBV29-1 to TRBJ2-1; TRBD2 matches at 11 bases. The CDR3 covers 13 residues. The germline V gene has CDR1 SQVTM and CDR2 ANQGSEA. The CDR3 region is CSLDLSGGDEQFF. CDR3 coding DNA: TGCAGCCTTGACCTTAGCGGGGGGGATGAGCAGTTCTTC.

The chain couples TRBV9 to TRBJ1-5; no firm D call. Per the germline V gene, CDR1 is SGDLS and CDR2 is YYNGEE. The CDR3 has 13 amino acids. Trimming cost V 0 bases and J 4 bases, with 5 bases left between them. Here the CDR3 DNA reads TGTGCCAGCAGCGTAGATATGAATCAGCCCCAGCATTTT. Encoded protein: CASSVDMNQPQHF.

The chain combines TRBV9 with TRBJ2-7; TRBD1 matches at 8 bases. V dropped 3 bases and J dropped 7; count of bases not matched to a gene: 3. The CDR3 runs to 12 residues. CDR1 is SGDLS and CDR2 is YYNGEE in the germline V gene. The CDR3 DNA sequence: TGTGCCAGCAGCGCAGGGGGCCGAGAGCAGTACTTC. It is translated as CASSAGGREQYF.

The rearrangement uses TRBV10-3 and TRBJ1-6, with D possibly TRBD1 on 6 matching bases. The CDR3 totals 16 residues. V was shortened by 0 bases and J by 6 bases, with 12 bases between the two germline ends. Germline V gene data show CDR1 as ENHRY and CDR2 as SYGVKD. As DNA, the CDR3 is TGTGCCATCAGTGAGTCCAGGGGAGCTGGTAATTCACCCCTCCACTTT. This translates into CAISESRGAGNSPLHF.

This clone has only a few counts. This chain links TRBV7-3 with TRBJ1-2, with 8 positions matching TRBD1. This CDR3 is 16 amino acids long. Trimming cost V 5 bases and J 4 bases; bases outside gene matches: 12. Germline V CDR1 and CDR2: SGHTA, FQGTGA. The CDR3 loop reads CASSPDGAGGVYGYTF. CDR3 coding DNA: TGTGCCAGCAGCCCCGATGGGGCAGGGGGCGTCTATGGCTACACCTTC.

The rearrangement joins TRBV7-2 to TRBJ2-1; D might be TRBD2 (6 bases). Germline assignment: CDR1 SGHTA and CDR2 FQGNSA. The CDR3 consists of 13 residues. Trimming cost V 3 bases and J 7 bases, with 10 bases left between them. CDR3 nucleotide sequence: TGTGCCAGCAGCTTTGGGGGGACGAATGAGCAGTTCTTC. This codes for CASSFGGTNEQFF.

V and J are TRBV5-1 and TRBJ2-2; no clear D gene. The length of the CDR3 is 14 residues. V was shortened by 2 bases and J by 4 bases, with 9 bases between the two germline ends. CDR1 and CDR2 from the germline V gene are SGHRS and YFSETQ. CDR3 amino acids: CASSFNVGTGELFF. CDR3 in DNA: TGCGCCAGCAGCTTTAACGTCGGCACCGGGGAGCTGTTTTTT.

The rearrangement joins TRBV10-3 to TRBJ1-2, with 7 bases that match TRBD1. This CDR3 is 18 amino acids long. V lost 2 bases and J lost 4; bases outside the gene matches: 16. Germline assignment: CDR1 ENHRY and CDR2 SYGVKD. CDR3 coding DNA: TGTGCCATCAGTGAGCAGGAGTTAAGGACAGGAATTTTCTATGGCTACACCTTC. This gives the protein CAISEQELRTGIFYGYTF.

The table lists this clone with a count of one. The chain is built from TRBV6-5 and TRBJ1-1; 8 bases match TRBD1. Germline V gives CDR1 MNHEY, CDR2 SVGAGI. The V segment lost 7 bases and the J segment 5 bases; nucleotides outside the gene matches: 9. This CDR3 comprises 14 residues. CDR3 nucleotide sequence: TGTGCCAGCACCTCGACAGGGGAGGGGACTGAAGCTTTCTTT. Its translation: CASTSTGEGTEAFF.

The V and J genes are TRBV6-5 and TRBJ1-6, with TRBD1 matching 9 bases. Germline lookup yields CDR1 MNHEY and CDR2 SVGAGI. This CDR3 has 14 residues. The junction had 7 bases not matched to a gene; V was cut back by 6 bases and J by 10 bases. DNA of the CDR3: TGTGCCAGCAGGGGGGACAGGGCTGGGTCACCCCTCCACTTT. Its protein product is CASRGDRAGSPLHF.

The rearrangement uses TRBV30 and TRBJ1-5, with D unresolved. Germline loops: CDR1 GTSNPN, CDR2 SVGIG (reference sequence). The CDR3 length is 13 residues. Trimming took 2 bases from V and 3 from J, leaving 8 bases between them. CDR3 nucleotides: TGTGCCTGGAGTATCAGTGTCAATCAGCCCCAGCATTTT. Its protein product is CAWSISVNQPQHF.

The chain carries TRBV5-1 and TRBJ2-3; TRBD2 matches 9 bases. CDR3 length: 17 amino acids. Losses at the gene ends were 3 bases for V and 1 base for J; bases not matched to a gene: 9. Germline V gives CDR1 SGHRS, CDR2 YFSETQ. CDR3 region: CASSSSAGTSRTDTQYF. DNA for the CDR3: TGCGCCAGCAGCTCCTCGGCCGGGACTAGCCGCACAGATACGCAGTATTTT. The complete variable domain, with remaining parts taken from reference TRBV5-1 and TRBJ2-3, reads KAGVTQTPRYLIKTRGQQVTLSCSPISGHRSVSWYQQTPGQGLQFLFEYFSETQRNKGNFPGRFSGRQFSNSRSEMNVSTLELGDSALYLCASSSSAGTSRTDTQYFGPGTRLTVL.

This clone was detected only once. The chain couples TRBV27 to TRBJ1-1, with D perhaps TRBD1 (6 bases). V was pared by 7 bases and J by 5 bases, with 8 bases between. Germline V gene sequence: CDR1 MNHEY, CDR2 SMNVEV (reference sequence). This CDR3 spans 11 amino acids. CDR3 sequence: CASNRGTEAFF. CDR3 in DNA: TGTGCCAGCAATAGGGGGACTGAAGCTTTCTTT.